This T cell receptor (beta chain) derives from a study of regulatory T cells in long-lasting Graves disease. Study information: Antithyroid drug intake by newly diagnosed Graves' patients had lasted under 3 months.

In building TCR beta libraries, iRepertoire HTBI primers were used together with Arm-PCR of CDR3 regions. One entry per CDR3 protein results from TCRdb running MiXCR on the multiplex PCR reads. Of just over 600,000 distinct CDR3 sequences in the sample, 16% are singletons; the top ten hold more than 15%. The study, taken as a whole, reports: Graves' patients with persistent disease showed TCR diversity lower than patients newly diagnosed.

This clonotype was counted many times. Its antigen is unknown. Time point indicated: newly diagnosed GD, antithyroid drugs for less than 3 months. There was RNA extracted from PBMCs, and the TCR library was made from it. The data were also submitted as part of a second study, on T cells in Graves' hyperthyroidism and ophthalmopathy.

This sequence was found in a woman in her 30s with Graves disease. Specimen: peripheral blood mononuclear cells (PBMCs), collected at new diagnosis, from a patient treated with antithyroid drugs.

The CDR3 loop is CASTQGYPRANYGYTF. CDR3 in DNA: TGTGCCAGCACCCAAGGTTACCCCAGGGCTAACTATGGCTACACCTTC. V is TRBV7-2 and J is TRBJ1-2; TRBD1 is a possible D gene (5 bases). The CDR3 is made up of 16 amino acids. From germline, CDR1 is SGHTA and CDR2 FQGNSA. Between the trimmed V and J ends, which lost 7 bases and 0 bases, there was a span of 18 bases.